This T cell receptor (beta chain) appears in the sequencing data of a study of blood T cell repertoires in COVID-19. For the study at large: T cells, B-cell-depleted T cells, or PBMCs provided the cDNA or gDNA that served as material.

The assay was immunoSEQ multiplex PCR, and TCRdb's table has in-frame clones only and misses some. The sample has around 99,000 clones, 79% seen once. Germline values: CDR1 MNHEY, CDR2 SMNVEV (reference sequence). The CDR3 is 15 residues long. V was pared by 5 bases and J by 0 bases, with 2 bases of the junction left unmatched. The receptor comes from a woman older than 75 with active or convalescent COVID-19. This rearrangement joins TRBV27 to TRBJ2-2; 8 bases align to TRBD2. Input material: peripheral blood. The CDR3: CASSRGLANTGELFF. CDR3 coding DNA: TGTGCCAGCAGTAGGGGACTAGCGAACACCGGGGAGCTGTTTTTT.